This T cell receptor (beta chain) is from a study of blood T cell repertoires in COVID-19. Study-wide background: The samples span acute and convalescent COVID-19 from the United States, Italy and Spain. PBMCs, B-cell-depleted T cells, or T cells provided the cDNA or gDNA that made up the material.

Trimming cost V 2 bases and J 5 bases, with 9 bases left between them. The CDR3 consists of 13 residues. The germline CDR1 and CDR2 sequences are KGHSH and LQKENI. Original handling: Amplified reference gene primers provided the basis for estimating nucleated cell counts. Profiled with immunoSEQ multiplex PCR; TCRdb holds only in-frame clones, not every one. The DNA gave D and trimming, while V, J and clone size come from that table. The sample has about 53,000 clones, about nine tenths seen once. Specimen: peripheral blood. The TCR comes from a man at least 80 years old with acute or convalescent COVID-19. This sequence joins TRBV18 and TRBJ2-5; D is uncertain. CDR3 in amino acids: CASSPVAGETQYF. DNA for the CDR3: TGTGCCAGCTCACCAGTGGCCGGGGAGACCCAGTACTTC. Complete variable domain (other parts from reference TRBV18 and TRBJ2-5): NAGVMQNPRHLVRRRGQEARLRCSPMKGHSHVYWYRQLPEEGLKFMVYLQKENIIDESGMPKERFSAEFPKEGPSILRIQQVVRGDSAAYFCASSPVAGETQYFGPGTRLLVL.